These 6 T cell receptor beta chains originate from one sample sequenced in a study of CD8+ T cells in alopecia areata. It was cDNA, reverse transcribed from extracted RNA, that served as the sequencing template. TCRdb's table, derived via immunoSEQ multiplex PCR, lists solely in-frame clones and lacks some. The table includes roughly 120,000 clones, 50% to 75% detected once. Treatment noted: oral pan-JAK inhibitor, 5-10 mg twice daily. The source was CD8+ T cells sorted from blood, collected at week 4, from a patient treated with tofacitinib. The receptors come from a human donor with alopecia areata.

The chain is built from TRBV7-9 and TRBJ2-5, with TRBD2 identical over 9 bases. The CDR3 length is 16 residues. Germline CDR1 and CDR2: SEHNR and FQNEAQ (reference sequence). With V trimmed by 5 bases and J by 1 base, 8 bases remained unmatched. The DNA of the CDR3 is TGTGCCAGCAGCCCAGCGGCTAGCGGGGTCCAAGAGACCCAGTACTTC. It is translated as CASSPAASGVQETQYF. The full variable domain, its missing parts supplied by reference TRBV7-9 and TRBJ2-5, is DTGVSQNPRHKITKRGQNVTFRCDPISEHNRLYWYRQTLGQGPEFLTYFQNEAQLEKSRLLSDRFSAERPKGSFSTLEIQRTEQGDSAMYLCASSPAASGVQETQYFGPGTRLLVL.

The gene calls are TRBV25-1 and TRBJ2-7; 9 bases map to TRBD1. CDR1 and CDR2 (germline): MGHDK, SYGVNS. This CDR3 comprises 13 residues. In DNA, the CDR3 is TGTGCTCTGAGCACGGACAGGGGCTACGAGCAGTACTTC. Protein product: CALSTDRGYEQYF.

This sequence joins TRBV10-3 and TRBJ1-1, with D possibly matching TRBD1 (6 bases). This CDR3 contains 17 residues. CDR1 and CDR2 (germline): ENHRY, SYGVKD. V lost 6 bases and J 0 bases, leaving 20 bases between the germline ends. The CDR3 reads CAISQSTGRYMNTEAFF. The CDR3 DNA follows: TGTGCCATCAGCCAGTCTACAGGGAGGTACATGAACACTGAAGCTTTCTTT.

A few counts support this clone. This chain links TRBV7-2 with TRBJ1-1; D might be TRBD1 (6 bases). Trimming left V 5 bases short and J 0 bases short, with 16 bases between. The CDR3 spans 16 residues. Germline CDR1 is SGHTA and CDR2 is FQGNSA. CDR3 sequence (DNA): TGTGCCAGCAGCCCCGGACAGACCAGTTTGAACACTGAAGCTTTCTTT. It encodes CASSPGQTSLNTEAFF.

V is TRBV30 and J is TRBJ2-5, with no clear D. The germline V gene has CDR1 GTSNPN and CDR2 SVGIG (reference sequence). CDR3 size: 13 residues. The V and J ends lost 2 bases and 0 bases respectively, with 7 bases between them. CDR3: CAWSSRYQETQYF. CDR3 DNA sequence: TGTGCCTGGAGTTCCAGGTACCAAGAGACCCAGTACTTC.

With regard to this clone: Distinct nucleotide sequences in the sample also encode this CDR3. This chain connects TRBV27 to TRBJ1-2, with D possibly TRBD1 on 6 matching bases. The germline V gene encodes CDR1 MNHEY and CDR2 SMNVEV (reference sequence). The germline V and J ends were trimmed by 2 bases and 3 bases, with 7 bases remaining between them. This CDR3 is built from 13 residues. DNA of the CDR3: TGTGCCAGCAGTTTAGGACAGTACTATGGCTACACCTTC. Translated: CASSLGQYYGYTF.